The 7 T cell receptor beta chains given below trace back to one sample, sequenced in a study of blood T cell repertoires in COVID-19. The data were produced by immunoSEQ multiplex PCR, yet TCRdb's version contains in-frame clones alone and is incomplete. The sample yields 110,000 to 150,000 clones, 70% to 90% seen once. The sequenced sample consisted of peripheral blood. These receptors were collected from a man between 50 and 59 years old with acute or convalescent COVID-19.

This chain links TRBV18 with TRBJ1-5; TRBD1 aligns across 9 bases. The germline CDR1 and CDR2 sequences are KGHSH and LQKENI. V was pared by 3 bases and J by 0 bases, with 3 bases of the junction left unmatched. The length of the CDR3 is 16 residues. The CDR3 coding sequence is TGTGCCAGCTCACCCTGGACAGGGGATAGCAATCAGCCCCAGCATTTT. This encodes CASSPWTGDSNQPQHF.

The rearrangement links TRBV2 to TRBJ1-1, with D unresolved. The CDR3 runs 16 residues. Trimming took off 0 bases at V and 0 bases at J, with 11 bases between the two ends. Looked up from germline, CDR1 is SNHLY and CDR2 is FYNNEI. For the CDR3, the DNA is TGTGCCAGCAGTGAAGCGCTTCGGGAGGTGAACACTGAAGCTTTCTTT. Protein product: CASSEALREVNTEAFF. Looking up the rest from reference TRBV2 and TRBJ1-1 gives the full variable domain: EPEVTQTPSHQVTQMGQEVILRCVPISNHLYFYWYRQILGQKVEFLVSFYNNEISEKSEIFDDQFSVERPDGSNFTLKIRSTKLEDSAMYFCASSEALREVNTEAFFGQGTRLTVV.

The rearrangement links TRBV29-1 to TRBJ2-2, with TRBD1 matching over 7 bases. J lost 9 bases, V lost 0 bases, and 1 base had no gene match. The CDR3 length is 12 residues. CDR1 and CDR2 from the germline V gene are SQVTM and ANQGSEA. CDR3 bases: TGCAGCGTTGAAGAAGGGGGCCGGGAGCTGTTTTTT. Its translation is CSVEEGGRELFF.

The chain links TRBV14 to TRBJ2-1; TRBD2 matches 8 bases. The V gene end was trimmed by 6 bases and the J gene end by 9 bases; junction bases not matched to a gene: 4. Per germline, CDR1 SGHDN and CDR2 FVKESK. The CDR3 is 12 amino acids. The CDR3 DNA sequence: TGTGCCAGCAGTGGAGCGGGAGCTGAGCAGTTCTTC. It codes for CASSGAGAEQFF.

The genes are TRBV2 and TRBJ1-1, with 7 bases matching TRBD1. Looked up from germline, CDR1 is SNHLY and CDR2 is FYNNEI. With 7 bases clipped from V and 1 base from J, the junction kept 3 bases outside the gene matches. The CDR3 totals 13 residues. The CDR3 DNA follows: TGTGCCAGCATCAGACAGGGGAACACTGAAGCTTTCTTT. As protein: CASIRQGNTEAFF. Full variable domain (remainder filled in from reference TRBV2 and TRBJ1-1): EPEVTQTPSHQVTQMGQEVILRCVPISNHLYFYWYRQILGQKVEFLVSFYNNEISEKSEIFDDQFSVERPDGSNFTLKIRSTKLEDSAMYFCASIRQGNTEAFFGQGTRLTVV.

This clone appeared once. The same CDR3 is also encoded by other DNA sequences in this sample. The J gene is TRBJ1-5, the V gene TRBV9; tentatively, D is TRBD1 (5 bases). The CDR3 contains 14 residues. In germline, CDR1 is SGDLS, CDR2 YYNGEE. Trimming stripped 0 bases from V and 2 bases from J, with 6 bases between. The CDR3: CASSVAGGNQPQHF. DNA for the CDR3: TGTGCCAGCAGCGTAGCGGGGGGCAATCAGCCCCAGCATTTT. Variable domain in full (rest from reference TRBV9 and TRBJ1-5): DSGVTQTPKHLITATGQRVTLRCSPRSGDLSVYWYQQSLDQGLQFLIQYYNGEERAKGNILERFSAQQFPDLHSELNLSSLELGDSALYFCASSVAGGNQPQHFGDGTRLSIL.

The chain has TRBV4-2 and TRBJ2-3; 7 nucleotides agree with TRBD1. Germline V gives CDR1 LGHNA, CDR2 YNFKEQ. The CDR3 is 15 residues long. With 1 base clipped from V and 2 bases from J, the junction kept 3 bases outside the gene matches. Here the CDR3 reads CASSQGGGVTDTQYF. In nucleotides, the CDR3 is TGTGCCAGCAGCCAAGGAGGGGGCGTCACAGATACGCAGTATTTT.